These 2 T cell receptor beta chains were all obtained from the same sample, sequenced in a study of T cell responses to AZD1222 COVID-19 vaccine. The table came from immunoSEQ multiplex PCR; TCRdb's copy has only in-frame clones and leaves some out. The sample shows some 130,000 clones, approximately 91% of them seen only once. The source was peripheral blood, collected 28 days after the second AZD1222 dose. The receptor source for this set is an adult who received the AZD1222 COVID-19 vaccine.

This clone has only one observation. The chain joins TRBV18 to TRBJ1-5; D remains unclear. This CDR3 has 17 residues. The ends were cut back, 3 bases at V and 0 bases at J, with 15 bases in the middle. Germline-derived CDR1 and CDR2 are KGHSH and LQKENI. CDR3 DNA sequence: TGTGCCAGCTCACCTAGGCCGAGTACCCATAGCAATCAGCCCCAGCATTTT. Encoded protein: CASSPRPSTHSNQPQHF.

The genes are TRBV15 and TRBJ2-2; unclear D gene. The V gene's germline CDR1 is LNHNV and CDR2 YYDKDF (reference sequence). The CDR3 runs to 13 residues. Trimming stripped 0 bases from V and 8 bases from J, with 7 bases between. Here the CDR3 reads CATSRDQAGELFF. In DNA form, the CDR3 reads TGTGCCACCAGCAGAGATCAGGCAGGGGAGCTGTTTTTT.